This entry is about one TCR beta chain. No cognate antigen has been identified for it. Per-base quality was not reported, and no clone a single base away is much larger than it. The sample belongs to a study of blood T cell repertoires in COVID-19 (dated by TCRdb to about 2020). Looking at the study overall: The collaborator samples originated in the United States, Italy and Spain and spanned the acute and convalescent phases of COVID-19. The material from the prospective study consisted of cDNA or gDNA derived from T cells, B-cell-depleted T cells, or PBMCs. The dataset comprised deeply sampled blood TCRbeta repertoires from subjects exposed to, actively infected with, or recovered from COVID-19. The repertoires were made available in a free public database intended to serve as a resource for research on the immune response to SARS-CoV-2. The samples were drawn from the first 160 participants of the ongoing ImmuneRACE study and from under 1,500 subjects provided by 6 global collaborators. A de-identified subject ID, COVID-19 status, age in years and sex were almost always included in the sample metadata. Where available, HLA class I and class II types were obtained from metadata supplied by the sample provider rather than from assay-based typing. On the study overall, not on this receptor specifically: Clinical and demographic metadata were provided uncurated, with the amount varying by source and participant.

The immunoSEQ Assay, a bias-controlled multiplex PCR, was used to amplify TCRbeta CDR3 regions from genomic DNA. From the authors' description of their analysis: Within the assay, amplification of reference gene primers was used to estimate how many nucleated cells each sample contained. Sequence reads were collapsed and filtered to measure the absolute abundance of every unique TCRbeta CDR3 rearrangement. For each sample, productive Simpson clonality was calculated by taking the square root of Simpson's diversity index across productive rearrangements. TCRdb provides this immuneACCESS table in a form limited to in-frame rearrangements. Some clones are lacking; in checked studies, under half of them reflect an unresolved V gene, and why the rest are absent is not known. V, J and clone size were drawn from that table, and D and trimming were deduced from the DNA. The sample table lists some 230,000 clones, roughly 85% of them with a count of one. The top ten constitute 2.2% of the sample.

Another Seattle source contributed samples from volunteer blood donors who had recovered from COVID-19. Each collaborating institution followed its own protocols to collect whole blood in K2EDTA tubes. Collaborator samples were shipped for TCRbeta analysis as frozen whole blood, isolated PBMCs, or DNA extracted from either sample type. CDR1 is given as SGHRS and CDR2 as YFSETQ, both from the germline V gene. Trimming removed 0 bases from V and 8 bases from J, leaving 8 bases between the germline ends. The CDR3 goes from the cysteine to the phenylalanine over 12 residues. Only the CDR3 region is kept as DNA, spanning 36 bases read in frame from base 1.

This TCR was sampled from a man in his thirties or forties who had recovered from COVID-19. The chain uses TRBV5-1 and TRBJ1-1, with TRBD1 tentatively as D gene (6 bases match). The sequencing sample was made of peripheral blood. The CDR3 amino acid sequence is: CASSLAQGEAFF. The DNA sequence reads TGCGCCAGCAGCTTGGCTCAGGGGGAAGCTTTCTTT.